This entry lists 9 T cell receptor beta chains sequenced from one sample in a study of blood T cell repertoires in COVID-19 (dated by TCRdb to 2018 to 2021). The library came from the immunoSEQ multiplex PCR assay. TCRdb limited this immuneACCESS table to in-frame rearrangements with V and J called. A share of clones is missing; checked studies link under half to unresolved V genes, and the rest is unexplained. Recorded for this sample are fewer than 350,000 clones; about 85% of them occurred a single time. The ten largest clonotypes hold 2% to 3% of the sample. Input material: PBMCs or T cells enriched from blood (not recorded which). The receptors shown here come from a woman in her 50s who had recovered from COVID-19.

The genes are TRBV6-4 and TRBJ1-2; D uncertain. The germline gives CDR1 MRHNA, CDR2 SNTAGT. This CDR3 comprises 13 residues. The ends were cut back, 6 bases at V and 0 bases at J, with 8 bases in the middle. The CDR3 is CASRQAANYGYTF. The CDR3 nucleotides read TGTGCCAGCAGGCAGGCAGCTAACTATGGCTACACCTTC.

The chain combines TRBV5-5 with TRBJ1-6, with a tentative D call TRBD1 (5 bases). Looked up from germline, CDR1 is SGHKS and CDR2 is YYEKEE (reference sequence). CDR3 length: 16 residues. The V end lost 5 bases, the J end lost 1 base, and 13 bases lay between the germline ends. The DNA of the CDR3 is TGTGCCAGCAGGGATTTTAGGGGTTCCTATAATTCACCCCTCCACTTT. As protein: CASRDFRGSYNSPLHF.

This clone was picked up a small number of times. V is TRBV28 and J is TRBJ1-2, with 9 bases lining up with TRBD1. Germline CDR1 is MDHEN and CDR2 is SYDVKM. With 6 bases clipped from V and 4 bases from J, the junction kept 12 bases outside the gene matches. This CDR3 has 16 residues. In nucleotides, the CDR3 is TGTGCCAGCAGGCGGATACAGGGGGCGCCGAGCTATGGCTACACCTTC. It encodes CASRRIQGAPSYGYTF.

For this clone: Additional DNA sequences in this sample encode the identical CDR3. The V gene is TRBV10-3, the J gene TRBJ1-1; D is perhaps TRBD1 (5 bases). Germline V gives CDR1 ENHRY, CDR2 SYGVKD. The CDR3 runs to 14 residues. V dropped 2 bases and J dropped 5 bases, with 12 bases sitting between them. The CDR3 loop is CAISELGEGTEAFF. CDR3 DNA sequence: TGTGCCATCAGTGAGCTGGGGGAGGGTACTGAAGCTTTCTTT.

In this sample, this clone turned up a few times. V gene TRBV5-1 combines with J gene TRBJ2-7, with 7 bases matching TRBD1. V shed 3 bases and J 4 bases; nucleotides not matched to a gene: 10. The CDR3 consists of 15 residues. Germline CDR1 and CDR2: SGHRS and YFSETQ. CDR3 sequence reads: CASSSSGTAFYEQYF. The CDR3 DNA follows: TGCGCCAGCAGCTCTTCCGGGACAGCCTTTTACGAGCAGTACTTC.

V and J are TRBV29-1 and TRBJ1-1; possible D gene TRBD1, 6 bases. Germline V lookup: CDR1 SQVTM, CDR2 ANQGSEA. Deletions cut 6 bases from V and 4 bases from J, with 18 bases between. The CDR3 has 14 amino acids. The DNA of the CDR3 is TGCAGCGTCGAGCGGCAGGGGCTCAGCACTGAAGCTTTCTTT. It codes for CSVERQGLSTEAFF. Supplemented by reference TRBV29-1 and TRBJ1-1, the full variable domain reads SAVISQKPSRDICQRGTSLTIQCQVDSQVTMMFWYRQQPGQSLTLIATANQGSEATYESGFVIDKFPISRPNLTFSTLTVSNMSPEDSSIYLCSVERQGLSTEAFFGQGTRLTVV.

V gene TRBV15 combines with J gene TRBJ2-1; TRBD2 matches 10 bases. The CDR3 sequence is 17 residues long. Losses at the gene ends were 6 bases for V and 0 bases for J; bases not matched to a gene: 8. Germline V CDR1 and CDR2: LNHNV, YYDKDF (reference sequence). CDR3 coding DNA: TGTGCCACCAGGGTTCTAGCGGGGGTTAGCTCCTACAATGAGCAGTTCTTC. Protein: CATRVLAGVSSYNEQFF.

This chain connects TRBV2 to TRBJ2-7; 10 bases line up with TRBD1. Germline V CDR1 and CDR2: SNHLY, FYNNEI. Unmatched junction bases numbered 3, after V lost 3 bases and J lost 1 base. The length of the CDR3 is 15 residues. CDR3 region: CASSEGQGFSYEQYF. The CDR3 DNA reads as TGTGCCAGCAGTGAGGGACAGGGGTTTTCCTACGAGCAGTACTTC.

The chain combines TRBV20-1 with TRBJ2-7; D is ambiguous. Germline-derived CDR1 and CDR2 are DFQATT and SNEGSKA (reference sequence). The V end was cut by 3 bases, the J end by 3 bases, with 6 bases between. This CDR3 contains 11 residues. The CDR3 nucleotides are TGCAGTGCTAGGGTACTCTACGAGCAGTACTTC. Amino acid sequence: CSARVLYEQYF.